Listed below are T cell receptor beta chains from one sample, sequenced in a study of shared clonotypes between healthy human individuals. TCRdb's table, derived via immunoSEQ multiplex PCR, lists solely in-frame clones and lacks some. The repertoire holds some 600,000 clones, with 95% to 97% as singletons. The material sequenced was naive CD8+ T cells sorted from blood. Receptor source: a woman aged 30 to 39 in good health. The CDR3 runs from the conserved cysteine through the conserved F or W.

j_gene	v_gene	CDR3aa
TRBJ1-5	TRBV4-1	CASSQDSRLGSQHF
TRBJ2-7	TRBV27	CASKTGEGYEQYF
TRBJ1-1	TRBV7-9	CASSLLRHKAFF
TRBJ2-1	TRBV7-9	CASSFGTGDYNEQFF
TRBJ2-3	TRBV9	CASSATREDPTDTQYF
TRBJ2-6	TRBV28	CASSAHCLTQSRANVLTF
TRBJ2-3	TRBV10-1	CASSDSLRGTDTQYF
TRBJ2-5	TRBV7-2	CASSLPQGVKETQYF
TRBJ1-1	TRBV15	CATSRAGGTEAFF
TRBJ2-3	TRBV27	CASSDADTQYF
TRBJ2-5	TRBV28	CASSFPNQETQYF
TRBJ1-1	TRBV11-1	CASSLAWNTEAFF
TRBJ1-1	TRBV25-1	CASSELGPNTEAFF
TRBJ2-7	TRBV23-1	CASSPSDCGGDEQYF
TRBJ1-5	TRBV6-6	CASSFEGFGNQPQHF
TRBJ2-7	TRBV27	CASSLLGGSSYEQYF
TRBJ2-3	TRBV14	CASSQTGTNTDTQYF
TRBJ2-6	TRBV6-5	CASSQYSGANVLTF
TRBJ1-4	TRBV23-1	CASSPGQGRWGNEKLFF
TRBJ2-7	TRBV7-9	CASSVGTRTYEQYF
TRBJ1-1	TRBV15	CATSRDGTFWGAFF
TRBJ2-7	TRBV2	CASSETGGGYEQYF
TRBJ2-5	TRBV5-6	CASSLKLQGETQYF
TRBJ2-1	TRBV4-1	CASSPRTGPQFF
TRBJ2-1	TRBV6-5	CASSGLTSANEQFF
TRBJ2-5	TRBV10-2	CASSESVGGLFEETQYF
TRBJ1-2	TRBV5-5	CASSPGTLNYGYTF
TRBJ1-1	TRBV7-8	CASSSDGRSTEAFF
TRBJ1-2	TRBV28	CASSPRGRPEGYTF
-	TRBV25-1	CASSEYYEQYF
TRBJ1-2	TRBV27	CASSPRTGNVGGYTF
TRBJ2-7	TRBV5-1	CASSWGQGGLPEQYF
TRBJ2-5	TRBV28	CAGSWGSETQYF
TRBJ2-7	TRBV29-1	CSVEDNGYEQYF
TRBJ2-5	TRBV14	CASSQGWQETQYF
TRBJ1-5	TRBV25-1	CASSELGGNQPQHF
TRBJ2-7	TRBV29-1	CSVAGQVNSYEQYF
TRBJ1-5	TRBV7-8	CASSSQGTQQPQHF
TRBJ2-5	TRBV4-2	CASSQPWGGTGGASPETQYF
TRBJ2-1	TRBV19	CASSILKSSYNEQFF
TRBJ1-2	TRBV6-5	CASSYSEGAAGYTF
TRBJ2-1	TRBV2	CASSWGRGFSEQFF
TRBJ2-7	TRBV5-1	CASRSAGPRHEQYF
TRBJ2-7	TRBV19	CASRRAVRYEQYF
TRBJ2-5	TRBV5-4	CASSFPEQETQYF
TRBJ2-1	TRBV19	CASSAGGNHEQFF
TRBJ1-1	TRBV27	CASSLGRNTEAFF
TRBJ2-3	TRBV7-9	CASSLVGLDTQYF
TRBJ1-2	TRBV5-5	CASSLDGQALDGYTF
TRBJ2-2	TRBV13	CASSLVLLGELFF
TRBJ1-4	TRBV28	CASSITPGTAGEKLFF
TRBJ1-1	TRBV19	CASSIEGEGSNTEAFF
TRBJ2-1	TRBV25-1	CASSPGQNEQFF